These T cell receptor beta chains were read from a single sample in a study of identical twins. TCRdb independently ran MiXCR on the 5' RACE reads; one entry per CDR3 protein. This table has hundreds of thousands of distinct CDR3 sequences, roughly 6.2% appearing once. Sequenced: naive T cells sorted from blood. The source is a man younger than 35 in good health. CDR3s include the opening cysteine and the closing phenylalanine or tryptophan. The D gene is left open where the match is weak. The listing skips clone size in some rows; elsewhere it reads once, few, many or a size class.

clone size	V gene	CDR3 length	J gene	D gene	CDR3 protein	CDR3 DNA
many	TRBV15	15	TRBJ1-1	.	CATSEIGSVNTEAFF	TGTGCCACCAGCGAGATAGGGTCGGTGAACACTGAAGCTTTCTTT
.	TRBV10-3	15	TRBJ2-6	.	CTISESSSGANVLTF	TGTACCATCAGTGAATCTAGCTCTGGGGCCAACGTCCTGACTTTC
.	TRBV28	11	TRBJ2-5	.	CASSTGETHYF	TGTGCCAGCAGCACCGGAGAAACCCACTACTTC
many	TRBV3-1	12	TRBJ2-4	.	CASSQDRVIQYF	TGTGCCAGCAGCCAAGATCGCGTAATTCAGTACTTC
few	TRBV12-3/TRBV12-4	14	TRBJ2-5	.	CASSFRADQETQYF	TGTGCCAGCAGTTTCCGGGCAGACCAAGAGACCCAGTACTTC
.	TRBV5-1	13	TRBJ2-7	TRBD2	CASSEGLAEEQYF	TGCGCCAGCAGCGAGGGACTAGCGGAGGAGCAGTACTTC
many	TRBV11-2	14	TRBJ2-1	.	CASSPRSRVWEQFF	TGTGCCAGCAGCCCTAGGAGCCGGGTCTGGGAGCAGTTCTTC
many	TRBV6-1	13	TRBJ2-5	.	CASRSSAQETQYF	TGTGCCAGCAGGTCTAGCGCACAAGAGACCCAGTACTTC
few	TRBV2	15	TRBJ2-7	.	CASSPGGQGTDEQYF	TGTGCCAGCAGTCCCGGGGGGCAGGGTACCGACGAGCAGTACTTC
.	TRBV20-1	14	TRBJ2-1	.	CSASFTLSYNEQFF	TGCAGTGCTAGTTTCACCCTCTCCTACAATGAGCAGTTCTTC
many	TRBV12-3/TRBV12-4	16	TRBJ1-5	TRBD1	CASSLAEGAYNQPQHF	TGTGCCAGCAGTTTAGCGGAGGGGGCCTACAATCAGCCCCAGCATTTT
.	TRBV4-2	15	TRBJ2-1	.	CASSLGVASYNEQFF	TGTGCCAGCAGCCTCGGGGTAGCTTCCTACAATGAGCAGTTCTTC
.	TRBV11-1	18	TRBJ1-5	TRBD1	CASSFSGTGGFGNQPQHF	TGTGCCAGCAGCTTTTCCGGGACAGGGGGCTTCGGCAATCAGCCCCAGCATTTT
few	TRBV2	13	TRBJ2-5	.	CASIREYGETQYF	TGTGCCAGCATACGGGAGTACGGTGAGACCCAGTACTTC
few	TRBV12-3/TRBV12-4	14	TRBJ1-1	.	CASSLGGGRGEAFF	TGTGCCAGCAGTTTAGGGGGCGGAAGGGGTGAAGCTTTCTTT
.	TRBV12-3/TRBV12-4	13	TRBJ2-5	.	CASTLQLFGAQYF	TGTGCCAGCACCCTACAGCTGTTCGGGGCCCAGTACTTC
.	TRBV7-9	15	TRBJ1-4	.	CASSLGGFGTEKLFF	TGTGCCAGCAGCTTAGGTGGGTTCGGAACGGAAAAACTGTTTTTT
.	TRBV5-1	17	TRBJ2-2	TRBD2	CASSLGSGTRSTGELFF	TGCGCCAGCAGCTTGGGATCCGGGACTAGGAGTACCGGGGAGCTGTTTTTT
many	TRBV20-1	12	TRBJ2-5	TRBD1	CSAVDRAETQYF	TGCAGTGCCGTAGACAGGGCGGAGACCCAGTACTTC
many	TRBV20-1	17	TRBJ2-1	TRBD2	CSAIPGLAGGPMVEQFF	TGCAGTGCTATACCGGGACTAGCGGGAGGGCCTATGGTTGAGCAGTTCTTC
many	TRBV12-3/TRBV12-4	14	TRBJ2-7	.	CASTPGYQSYEQYF	TGTGCCAGCACCCCAGGTTACCAATCCTACGAGCAGTACTTC
few	TRBV27	14	TRBJ2-1	TRBD2	CASSFGTSRDEQFF	TGTGCCAGCAGTTTTGGGACTAGCCGGGATGAGCAGTTCTTC
many	TRBV27	17	TRBJ2-3	TRBD2	CASSFFGTSGSTDTQYF	TGTGCCAGCAGTTTTTTTGGGACTAGCGGGTCCACAGATACGCAGTATTTT
few	TRBV12-3/TRBV12-4	13	TRBJ2-3	.	CASSWGNVNTQYF	TGTGCCAGCAGTTGGGGGAACGTAAATACGCAGTATTTT
many	TRBV29-1	12	TRBJ2-2	.	CSGGHSAGELFF	TGCAGCGGCGGACATTCGGCCGGGGAGCTGTTTTTT
few	TRBV5-1	13	TRBJ2-3	.	CASSLGMSDTQYF	TGCGCCAGCAGCTTGGGTATGAGTGATACGCAGTATTTT
few	TRBV20-1	16	TRBJ2-1	TRBD2	CSARDSREGFYNEQFF	TGCAGTGCTAGAGATTCGCGGGAGGGTTTCTACAATGAGCAGTTCTTC
.	TRBV29-1	13	TRBJ2-3	.	CSGTSRDPDTQYF	TGCAGCGGGACTTCCAGGGATCCAGATACGCAGTATTTT
.	TRBV6-2/TRBV6-3	14	TRBJ2-4	.	CASSKQGAKNIQYF	TGTGCCAGCAGCAAACAAGGAGCCAAAAACATTCAGTACTTC
many	TRBV27	18	TRBJ2-5	TRBD2	CASRPLATSGVNQETQYF	TGTGCCAGCAGACCCCTCGCGACTAGCGGCGTCAACCAAGAGACCCAGTACTTC
.	TRBV27	16	TRBJ2-7	TRBD2	CASSLSPSGSIYEQYF	TGTGCCAGCAGTTTATCGCCTAGCGGGAGCATTTACGAGCAGTACTTC